The source of this TCR beta chain is a study of T cell repertoires in cytomegalovirus infection. Overall study: Researchers turned to recently identified HLA-C-restricted CMV epitopes as well as well-studied HLA-B-restricted ones. Public TCR beta signatures were indicative of both CMV infection and a matching HLA type.

About this clonotype: Antigen: not known.

The V and J ends lost 3 bases and 1 base respectively, with 16 bases between them. The CDR3 consists of 16 residues. Germline V gene data show CDR1 as MGHRA and CDR2 as YSYEKL. Study observations and caveats: The ex vivo response was dominated by HLA-C-restricted CMV-specific TCR beta clonotypes. Public TCR beta family frequency separated CMV-and-HLA carriers, including in an independent cohort.

TCRdb reprocessed the reads with MiXCR, giving one entry per CDR3 protein. The repertoire consists of 680,000 or so distinct CDR3 sequences, with roughly 30% occurring once and the leading ten covering about 18%. The chain has TRBV4-1 and TRBJ2-7, with a possible D match to TRBD1 (7 bases). The origin of this receptor is a human donor in good health (CMV status not recorded). Some clones in this sample may be carry-over from other donors' samples. Sequences were derived from cultured PBMCs, sampled from culture after CMV antigen stimulation. CDR3 nucleotide sequence: TGCGCCAGCAGCCACTCCTCGGAGGGGGCGTCCTACGAGCAGTACTTC. This translates into CASSHSSEGASYEQYF.